The 27 T cell receptor beta chains given below trace back to one sample, sequenced in a study of T cell clusters in autoimmune cytopenias. TRB amplification used 250 ng of peripheral blood genomic DNA. Multiplex touch-down PCR amplified TRB using TRB-A and TRB-B pools in one tube. TCRdb re-called the multiplex PCR reads and catalogs CDR3 proteins one per entry, DNA excluded. This sample's table has several thousand distinct CDR3 sequences. This sample also belongs to another study, concerning T cell repertoires in aging, cancer and after chemotherapy.

Sequenced sample: peripheral blood. These receptors were obtained from a human donor in good health.

The V gene is TRBV7-9, the J gene TRBJ1-3. The CDR3 totals 15 residues. Germline V CDR1 and CDR2: SEHNR, FQNEAQ (reference sequence). The CDR3 spells CASSLLRVGGNTIYF.

This clonotype ranks as large in terms of frequency. This chain connects TRBV19 to TRBJ2-5. This CDR3 is built from 12 residues. Germline-derived CDR1 and CDR2 are LNHDA and SQIVND (reference sequence). CDR3 sequence: CASRQAGETQYF.

By frequency, this clonotype registers medium-sized (0.01 to 0.1%). The chain employs TRBV30 and TRBJ1-4; the D call of TRBD1 rests on TCRdb alone, since no DNA is present to check it. The CDR3 has 15 residues. CDR1 is GTSNPN and CDR2 is SVGIG in the germline V gene (reference sequence). CDR3 loop: CACIPAGTRGEKLFF.

This chain connects TRBV19 to TRBJ2-1; absent DNA, TCRdb's TRBD1 call cannot be checked. The CDR3 contains 17 residues. Germline V gives CDR1 LNHDA, CDR2 SQIVND (reference sequence). The CDR3 loop is CASSIDSGTGTPNEQFF. Full variable domain (remainder filled in from reference TRBV19 and TRBJ2-1): DGGITQSPKYLFRKEGQNVTLSCEQNLNHDAMYWYRQDPGQGLRLIYYSQIVNDFQKGDIAEGYSVSREKKESFPLTVTSAQKNPTAFYLCASSIDSGTGTPNEQFFGPGTRLTVL.

This CDR3 is CASSQAGALTDTQYF. The chain couples TRBV4-3 to TRBJ2-3; the TCRdb call, TRBD2, lacks DNA for checking. The CDR3 has 15 amino acids. Germline CDR1 LGHNA, CDR2 YSLEER.

Frequency places this clonotype as medium-sized. V is TRBV29-1 and J is TRBJ1-1. The CDR3 loop spans 14 amino acids. Germline V CDR1 and CDR2: SQVTM, ANQGSEA. CDR3 in amino acids: CSVGHAGGNTEAFF.

The gene calls are TRBV7-6 and TRBJ1-1. Germline V CDR1 and CDR2: SGHVS, FNYEAQ. There are 17 residues in the CDR3. This CDR3 reads CASSFGQLGGVNTEAFF.

The chain joins TRBV20-1 to TRBJ1-2; without DNA, the TCRdb call of TRBD1 cannot be checked. Looked up from germline, CDR1 is DFQATT and CDR2 is SNEGSKA (reference sequence). The CDR3 length is 13 residues. The CDR3 loop is CSARHEGATGYTF.

Measured by frequency, this clonotype is medium-sized (0.01 to 0.1%). The CDR3 reads CASSLYGTLHTGELFF. The chain uses TRBV27 and TRBJ2-2; the TCRdb D gene call, TRBD2, has no DNA to confirm it. Per germline, CDR1 MNHEY and CDR2 SMNVEV (reference sequence). The CDR3 contains 16 residues.

The V and J genes are TRBV7-2 and TRBJ1-6; there is no DNA to check the TCRdb D call of TRBD1. The CDR3 is made up of 15 amino acids. Germline V lookup: CDR1 SGHTA, CDR2 FQGNSA. CDR3: CASSLASRVDSPLHF.

This chain connects TRBV6-4 to TRBJ1-6. The germline V gene has CDR1 MRHNA and CDR2 SNTAGT. The CDR3 totals 15 residues. The CDR3 loop is CASSTSSSYNSPLHF.

The V call is TRBV12-3 or TRBV12-4, the J call TRBJ2-7; TCRdb reports TRBD2, a call that lacks DNA to check it against. The CDR3 sequence is 12 residues long. CDR3: CASKGSLYEQYF.

CDR3 protein: CASSPRHDSYNEQFF. V usage is TRBV5-4 and J usage is TRBJ2-1. This CDR3 is 15 amino acids long. CDR1 SGHNT and CDR2 YYREEE come from the germline V gene (reference sequence).

The rearrangement uses TRBV10-3 and TRBJ2-2; TCRdb indicates TRBD1, and absent DNA this call remains unverified. Germline CDR1 and CDR2: ENHRY and SYGVKD. This CDR3 contains 17 residues. CDR3 residues: CAISEQDRGISTGELFF.

V and J are TRBV20-1 and TRBJ1-4; TCRdb gives TRBD1 as the D gene, but with no DNA this cannot be confirmed. There are 12 residues in the CDR3. Germline values: CDR1 DFQATT, CDR2 SNEGSKA (reference sequence). The CDR3 reads CSASKGDEKLFF.

This clonotype is called medium-sized based on its frequency. The CDR3 sequence: CASSYRGDEQFF. This chain connects TRBV6-5 to TRBJ2-1; TCRdb's D gene call, TRBD1, goes unchecked for lack of DNA. CDR1 and CDR2 from the germline V gene are MNHEY and SVGAGI. CDR3 length: 12 residues.

The chain links TRBV6-2 or TRBV6-3 to TRBJ2-1; TCRdb names TRBD2, which stays unverified in the absence of DNA. The CDR3 totals 19 residues. CDR1 is MNHEY and CDR2 is SVGEGT in the germline V gene. The CDR3 here is CASSYRERGLAGSYNEQFF.

The chain joins TRBV25-1 to TRBJ2-6; the TRBD1 assignment by TCRdb is unverifiable without DNA. CDR1 and CDR2 from the germline V gene are MGHDK and SYGVNS. This CDR3 comprises 18 residues. Here the CDR3 reads CASSESSWAGSGANVLTF.

The chain has TRBV7-2 and TRBJ2-5; TCRdb reports TRBD1, a call that lacks DNA to check it against. The CDR3 spans 14 residues. Germline CDR1 reads SGHTA; CDR2 reads FQGNSA. This CDR3 reads CASSNEGGAETQYF.

This clonotype is called medium-sized based on its frequency. The J gene is TRBJ2-7, the V gene TRBV29-1; TCRdb reports TRBD1, a call that lacks DNA to check it against. Germline CDR1 and CDR2: SQVTM and ANQGSEA. The CDR3 contains 15 residues. The CDR3 protein is CSVLGRTGDPYEQYF.

The chain uses TRBV7-6 and TRBJ2-3; the TRBD1 assignment by TCRdb is unverifiable without DNA. CDR1 SGHVS and CDR2 FNYEAQ come from the germline V gene. This CDR3 contains 20 residues. The CDR3 loop is CASSLVRQGGPRGSTDTQYF.

This chain's CDR3 is CASSQESPGYGDYGYTF. The chain links TRBV7-2 to TRBJ1-2; the TCRdb D gene call, TRBD1, has no DNA to confirm it. CDR1 SGHTA and CDR2 FQGNSA come from the germline V gene. The CDR3 is made up of 17 amino acids.

This clonotype shows up as medium-sized (0.01 to 0.1%) by frequency. The J gene is TRBJ2-3, the V gene TRBV5-4. The germline CDR1 and CDR2 sequences are SGHNT and YYREEE (reference sequence). There are 12 residues in the CDR3. The CDR3 loop reads CATYSGTDTQYF.

This clonotype registers medium-sized by frequency. The chain joins TRBV15 to TRBJ2-3; TCRdb's D call, TRBD2, is unchecked because there is no DNA. Germline V lookup: CDR1 LNHNV, CDR2 YYDKDF (reference sequence). The CDR3 runs 14 residues. The CDR3 protein is CATRLAGGADTQYF.

This chain connects TRBV4-3 to TRBJ2-4; TCRdb indicates TRBD1, and absent DNA this call remains unverified. Per germline, CDR1 LGHNA and CDR2 YSLEER. This CDR3 spans 17 amino acids. The CDR3 here is CASSQGGTGVAKNIQYF.

This chain uses TRBV19 with TRBJ1-1. The CDR3 covers 13 residues. The germline gives CDR1 LNHDA, CDR2 SQIVND (reference sequence). The CDR3 reads CASSGLLGAEAFF.

The chain couples TRBV6-1 to TRBJ1-1. CDR3 length: 14 residues. Germline CDR1 is MNHNS and CDR2 is SASEGT. CDR3 in amino acids: CASSGRAGNTEAFF.